This T cell receptor beta chain is from a study of shared T cell receptors in the human thymus. CDR1 is SGHTS and CDR2 is YDEGEE in the germline V gene. The CDR3 length is 15 residues. V lost 0 bases and J 2 bases, leaving 9 bases between the germline ends. Profiled with immunoSEQ multiplex PCR; TCRdb holds only in-frame clones, not every one. This repertoire shows 55,000 to 80,000 clones, roughly 96% found once; its top ten account for approximately 0.03%. Material for sequencing was thymocytes. The clonotype originates from a human donor. The V and J genes are TRBV5-8 and TRBJ1-3; TRBD1 is a possible D gene (5 bases). CDR3 amino acids: CASSLVQGPGNTIYF. The DNA for the CDR3 is TGTGCCAGCAGCTTGGTGCAGGGCCCTGGAAACACCATATATTTT.